The 10 T cell receptor beta chains below all came from one sample that was sequenced in a study of blood T cell repertoires in COVID-19. The data were produced by immunoSEQ multiplex PCR, yet TCRdb's version contains in-frame clones alone and is incomplete. The sample consists of about 280,000 clones, roughly four fifths of them appearing once. Material: PBMCs or T cells enriched from blood (not recorded which). Every receptor here comes from a man aged 40-49 years who had been exposed to COVID-19.

This chain's CDR3 is CASSLRQPGGDEQYF. Written as DNA, the CDR3 is TGTGCCAGCAGCTTACGTCAACCGGGAGGGGACGAGCAGTACTTC. The rearrangement links TRBV7-9 to TRBJ2-7, with 8 bases matching TRBD2. The V gene end was trimmed by 2 bases and the J gene end by 5 bases; junction bases not matched to a gene: 8. The length of the CDR3 is 15 residues. The germline CDR1 and CDR2 sequences are SEHNR and FQNEAQ (reference sequence).

Concerning this clone: Distinct nucleotide sequences in the sample also encode this CDR3. This chain joins TRBV19 and TRBJ1-3; D not resolved. CDR1 LNHDA and CDR2 SQIVND come from the germline V gene (reference sequence). The V end lost 3 bases, the J end lost 0 bases, and 6 bases lay between the germline ends. The CDR3 is 14 amino acids. CDR3 in DNA: TGTGCCAGTAGTATTCAGATCTCTGGAAACACCATATATTTT. Translating gives CASSIQISGNTIYF. The complete variable domain, with remaining parts taken from reference TRBV19 and TRBJ1-3, reads DGGITQSPKYLFRKEGQNVTLSCEQNLNHDAMYWYRQDPGQGLRLIYYSQIVNDFQKGDIAEGYSVSREKKESFPLTVTSAQKNPTAFYLCASSIQISGNTIYFGEGSWLTVV.

This clone was observed once. V usage is TRBV30 and J usage is TRBJ1-5, with D perhaps matching TRBD1 (6 bases). The CDR3 consists of 13 residues. V lost 3 bases, J lost 4 bases, and 10 bases lay in between. Germline loops: CDR1 GTSNPN, CDR2 SVGIG (reference sequence). The CDR3 loop is CAWRGGLNQPQHF. In DNA, the CDR3 is TGTGCCTGGAGGGGGGGGCTTAATCAGCCCCAGCATTTT.

On this clone: An end of the junction does not agree with germline; a read error may underlie this. The genes are TRBV27 and TRBJ1-1; TRBD1 might be the D (5 bases). The CDR3 loop spans 13 amino acids. Germline lookup yields CDR1 MNHEY and CDR2 SMNVEV (reference sequence). The CDR3 DNA reads TGTGCCAGCAGTTTGACGCAGGGCCCTGAGGCTTTCTTT. Translating gives CASSLTQGPEAFF.

This clone was observed a single time. The CDR3 DNA sequence: TGTGCCAGCAGTTTAAGGGGGCTTCGGGAGACCCAGTACTTC. Its translation: CASSLRGLRETQYF. The V call is TRBV27, the J call TRBJ2-5, with 7 positions matching TRBD1. The CDR3 spans 14 residues. V was pared by 2 bases and J by 5 bases, with 5 bases of the junction left unmatched. Germline lookup yields CDR1 MNHEY and CDR2 SMNVEV (reference sequence).

Regarding this clone: Other DNA sequences in this sample translate to the same CDR3. The CDR3 sequence: CASRRDSYEQYF. The DNA of the CDR3 is TGTGCCAGCCGGAGGGATTCTTACGAGCAGTACTTC. The V call is TRBV6-5, the J call TRBJ2-7; maybe TRBD2 (6 bases). The CDR3 is 12 amino acids. Trimming cost V 8 bases and J 4 bases, with 12 bases left between them. Germline values: CDR1 MNHEY, CDR2 SVGAGI.

The chain couples TRBV25-1 to TRBJ1-4; 9 bases agree with TRBD1. This CDR3 spans 17 amino acids. Germline CDR1 and CDR2: MGHDK and SYGVNS. Unmatched junction bases numbered 14, after V lost 4 bases and J lost 8 bases. This chain's CDR3 is CASSGGQGGLVGEKLFF. The DNA of the CDR3 is TGTGCCAGCAGTGGGGGACAGGGCGGACTGGTGGGAGAAAAACTGTTTTTT.

The chain has TRBV5-1 and TRBJ1-1; D perhaps matches TRBD1 (5 bases). This CDR3 has 14 amino acids. Germline values: CDR1 SGHRS, CDR2 YFSETQ. V shed 4 bases and J shed 4 bases, with 14 bases lying between them. DNA for the CDR3: TGCGCCAGCAGCCCCCCATCAGGGCCCACTGAAGCTTTCTTT. It is translated as CASSPPSGPTEAFF.

The chain has TRBV30 and TRBJ2-3; D is unresolved. Germline CDR1 reads GTSNPN; CDR2 reads SVGIG (reference sequence). V lost 3 bases and J 1 base, leaving 11 bases between the germline ends. The CDR3 runs 14 residues. The CDR3 spells CAWRPPGRTDTQYF. CDR3 bases: TGTGCCTGGAGACCCCCTGGCCGCACAGATACGCAGTATTTT.

V usage is TRBV19 and J usage is TRBJ2-1, with TRBD2 as a possible D gene (6 bases). Trimming pared 6 bases from V and 2 bases from J, leaving 17 bases between. The CDR3 is 16 residues long. The germline gives CDR1 LNHDA, CDR2 SQIVND (reference sequence). The DNA for the CDR3 is TGTGCCAGTAGCGAGGTGGGGGACTCGACCTACAATGAGCAGTTCTTC. Protein: CASSEVGDSTYNEQFF.